A selection of T cell receptor beta chains follows, all from one sample in a study of persistence of HIV-infected CD4 T cells. For these TCRs, the target antigens are not known. Sequencing used immunoSEQ multiplex PCR; TCRdb keeps in-frame clones, though not all of them. The sample has 10,000 or so clones; approximately 77% are singletons. The sample here was CD4+ T cells sorted from PBMCs after approximately 18-hour stimulation, taken from a patient who received antiretroviral therapy. Every receptor here comes from an adult woman with HIV who was CMV-seropositive. Each CDR3 is given with its conserved first and last residue. A D gene is named only where the DNA matches it firmly. Only part of the rows carry a size: once, few, many, or a class if the clone is expanded.

J gene,clone size,D gene,V gene,CDR3 protein,CDR3 DNA
TRBJ1-2,.,.,TRBV5-1,CASNLDGLYGYTF,TGCGCCAGCAACCTGGACGGCCTCTATGGCTACACCTTC
TRBJ2-3,.,.,TRBV13,CASSRGGVNKQYF,TGTGCCAGCAGCCGTGGTGGGGTGAATAAGCAGTATTTT
TRBJ1-5,.,TRBD1,TRBV2,CASSWGGQGGQPQHF,TGTGCCAGCAGTTGGGGGGGACAGGGGGGTCAGCCCCAGCATTTT
TRBJ2-7,.,TRBD2,TRBV5-1,CASSQGLAGGRAYEQYF,TGCGCCAGCAGCCAGGGACTAGCGGGGGGACGTGCCTACGAGCAGTACTTC
TRBJ1-2,.,.,TRBV28,CASSDGPRGYGYTF,TGTGCCAGCAGTGACGGCCCGCGAGGATATGGCTACACCTTC
TRBJ1-4,.,.,TRBV29-1,CSVLEAELFF,TGCAGCGTCCTCGAGGCGGAACTGTTTTTT
TRBJ1-1,.,TRBD1,TRBV5-6,CASSLDRGVGEAFF,TGTGCCAGCAGCTTGGACAGGGGGGTTGGTGAAGCTTTCTTT
TRBJ1-2,.,.,TRBV3-1/TRBV3-2,CASSQGGTQNYGYTF,TGTGCCAGCAGCCAAGGTGGGACTCAAAACTATGGCTACACCTTC
TRBJ2-5,.,.,TRBV6-5,CASSHPGTAGQYF,TGTGCCAGCAGTCACCCGGGGACAGCGGGGCAGTACTTC
TRBJ1-5,.,TRBD1,TRBV19,CASSIVGRTGINQPQHF,TGTGCCAGTAGTATCGTAGGGAGGACAGGGATAAATCAGCCCCAGCATTTT
TRBJ1-1,.,.,TRBV6-5,CASTERWAKQEAFF,TGTGCCAGCACCGAAAGGTGGGCCAAACAGGAGGCTTTCTTT
TRBJ2-2,large,.,TRBV5-1,CASSVAGVNSGELFF,TGCGCCAGCAGCGTCGCCGGGGTGAATTCCGGGGAGCTGTTTTTT
TRBJ2-7,.,TRBD2,TRBV9,CASSVVQLVLLAASYEQYF,TGTGCCAGCAGCGTAGTCCAACTGGTCCTGCTAGCGGCCAGCTACGAGCAGTACTTC
TRBJ1-6,.,.,TRBV7-3,CASSLTENSPLHF,TGTGCCAGCAGCTTGACGGAAAATTCACCCCTCCACTTT
TRBJ1-1,.,.,TRBV27,CASSLLHNTEAFF,TGTGCCAGCAGTTTATTGCACAACACTGAAGCTTTCTTT
TRBJ2-1,.,TRBD2,TRBV2,CASNIDRRRTRTYNEQFF,TGTGCCAGCAATATTGACAGACGTAGGACTAGAACCTACAATGAGCAGTTCTTC